This T cell receptor (beta chain) was sequenced for a study of blood T cell repertoires in COVID-19. Whole-study context: Both acute and convalescent COVID-19 samples were obtained from the United States, Italy and Spain. PBMCs, B-cell-depleted T cells, or T cells were the source of the cDNA or gDNA that made up the material.

The protocol was immunoSEQ multiplex PCR, while the TCRdb copy is restricted to in-frame clones and leaves out a portion. The repertoire consists of 200,000 to 300,000 clones, with approximately 80% occurring once and the leading ten covering around 6.8%. This CDR3 comprises 16 residues. Germline values: CDR1 SGDLS, CDR2 YYNGEE. The trim removed 6 bases at V and 4 bases at J, leaving 12 bases unmatched. The chain joins TRBV9 to TRBJ2-5, with TRBD1 matching 10 bases. Sequences were obtained from peripheral blood. This TCR was sampled from a woman aged 55-70 years with active or convalescent COVID-19. The CDR3 coding sequence is TGTGCCAGCATCGCGGGGACAGGGGCGCGAACAGAGACCCAGTACTTC. The encoded protein is CASIAGTGARTETQYF.